The 30 T cell receptor beta chains listed next were all sequenced from one sample in a study of cytomegalovirus exposure and HLA in healthy donors. PCR involved 60 Vbeta and 13 Jbeta primers. Assay used: immunoSEQ multiplex PCR; TCRdb lists only in-frame clones, some missing. The repertoire holds about 120,000 clones, with 65% to 80% as singletons. The source material was PBMCs. The receptors shown here come from a human donor in good health.

The chain uses TRBV27 and TRBJ1-6, with D tentatively TRBD1 (6 bases). V was clipped by 0 bases and J by 10 bases, with 13 bases between them. Germline V gives CDR1 MNHEY, CDR2 SMNVEV (reference sequence). CDR3 size: 15 residues. The CDR3: CASSLSRGAESPLHF. As DNA, the CDR3 is TGTGCCAGCAGTTTATCACGGGGGGCTGAGTCACCCCTCCACTTT.

V and J are TRBV2 and TRBJ2-5; 8 nucleotides agree with TRBD1. The CDR3 is 14 amino acids. V lost 4 bases to trimming and J lost 5 bases; unmatched junction nucleotides: 6. Germline CDR1 is SNHLY and CDR2 is FYNNEI. The CDR3 bases are TGTGCCAGCAGTGGCCAGGGGGCGGGTGAGACCCAGTACTTC. Amino acids: CASSGQGAGETQYF. Variable domain in full (rest from reference TRBV2 and TRBJ2-5): EPEVTQTPSHQVTQMGQEVILRCVPISNHLYFYWYRQILGQKVEFLVSFYNNEISEKSEIFDDQFSVERPDGSNFTLKIRSTKLEDSAMYFCASSGQGAGETQYFGPGTRLLVL.

V gene TRBV4-1 combines with J gene TRBJ1-2; 8 bases align to TRBD1. This CDR3 spans 15 amino acids. V gave up 4 bases and J gave up 8 bases; unmatched junction bases: 12. Germline CDR1 reads MGHRA; CDR2 reads YSYEKL. CDR3 region: CASSPLQVRGLGYTF. CDR3 DNA: TGCGCCAGCAGCCCCCTTCAGGTCAGGGGGCTCGGCTACACCTTC.

The chain joins TRBV11-3 to TRBJ2-2; the D gene is possibly TRBD2 (6 bases). V lost 5 bases and J 5 bases, leaving 24 bases between the germline ends. Germline CDR1 and CDR2: SGHNT and YENEEA. This CDR3 contains 18 residues. CDR3 sequence reads: CASSTWGSGLIRTGELFF. CDR3 sequence (DNA): TGTGCCAGCAGCACCTGGGGGTCGGGACTCATCAGGACCGGGGAGCTGTTTTTT.

The chain has TRBV11-2 and TRBJ2-1, with a weak D call TRBD2 (6 bases). Trimming left V 5 bases short and J 9 bases short, with 14 bases between. Germline V gives CDR1 SGHAT, CDR2 FQNNGV. This CDR3 has 13 residues. In DNA form, the CDR3 reads TGTGCCAGCAGCCCGGAGGGCTTGAGTGAGCAGTTCTTC. Translation: CASSPEGLSEQFF.

V gene TRBV7-3 combines with J gene TRBJ2-1; D ambiguous. Trimming shortened V by 7 bases and J by 8 bases, and 21 bases separated the two germline ends. The CDR3 consists of 15 residues. Per germline, CDR1 SGHTA and CDR2 FQGTGA. CDR3 coding DNA: TGTGCCAGCAACCCCCGAGGCACTAAACGGGATGAGCAGTTCTTC. Amino acid sequence: CASNPRGTKRDEQFF.

The chain couples TRBV6-1 to TRBJ1-2; no clear D. The V and J ends lost 4 bases and 4 bases respectively, with 13 bases between them. The CDR3 spans 14 residues. CDR1 is MNHNS and CDR2 is SASEGT in the germline V gene. CDR3 nucleotide sequence: TGTGCCAGCAGTGTTCGGGAAATGGGCTATGGCTACACCTTC. Protein sequence: CASSVREMGYGYTF.

The rearrangement joins TRBV6-5 to TRBJ1-6, with TRBD1 matching over 9 bases. CDR3 length equals 13 residues. The ends lost 9 bases at V and 7 bases at J; junction bases unmatched: 4. Germline V gene sequence: CDR1 MNHEY, CDR2 SVGAGI. The CDR3 DNA sequence: TGTGCCAGTCGACAGGGGGAGAATTCACCCCTCCACTTT. Encoded protein: CASRQGENSPLHF.

This clone was counted between two and nine times. This chain joins TRBV11-3 and TRBJ2-2; TRBD1 matches 8 bases. The CDR3 extends over 16 amino acids. Germline V gene sequence: CDR1 SGHNT, CDR2 YENEEA. With V trimmed by 5 bases and J by 6 bases, 11 bases remained unmatched. The CDR3, as DNA: TGTGCCAGCAGCACCCTCCGGACAGGGAAACCCGGGGAGCTGTTTTTT. It translates to CASSTLRTGKPGELFF.

This chain uses TRBV5-1 with TRBJ2-1; D may be TRBD2 (6 bases). The germline gives CDR1 SGHRS, CDR2 YFSETQ. The CDR3 contains 15 residues. The V end was cut by 4 bases, the J end by 2 bases, with 13 bases between. The CDR3 region is CASSPSGSPYNEQFF. The CDR3 coding sequence is TGCGCCAGCAGCCCAAGCGGGTCCCCCTACAATGAGCAGTTCTTC.

In this sample, this clone turned up once. The J gene is TRBJ2-1, the V gene TRBV11-2, with 10 bases matching TRBD2. Looked up from germline, CDR1 is SGHAT and CDR2 is FQNNGV. V shed 6 bases, J shed 10 bases, and the junction held 18 bases outside the gene matches. This CDR3 region has 17 residues. The CDR3 sequence: CASRVGPRSGRAFEQFF. For the CDR3, the DNA is TGTGCCAGCAGGGTTGGCCCCCGCAGCGGGAGGGCTTTCGAGCAGTTCTTC. The whole variable domain, filled in from reference TRBV11-2 and TRBJ2-1, reads EAGVAQSPRYKIIEKRQSVAFWCNPISGHATLYWYQQILGQGPKLLIQFQNNGVVDDSQLPKDRFSAERLKGVDSTLKIQPAKLEDSAVYLCASRVGPRSGRAFEQFFGPGTRLTVL.

V gene TRBV6-5 combines with J gene TRBJ1-1; D gene uncertain. The CDR3 is 14 amino acids. V was pared by 0 bases and J by 1 base, with 6 bases between. Germline-derived CDR1 and CDR2 are MNHEY and SVGAGI. CDR3 DNA: TGTGCCAGCAGTTACTCGGAGGGGAACACTGAAGCTTTCTTT. As protein: CASSYSEGNTEAFF.

The chain has TRBV10-1 and TRBJ1-1; 8 positions match TRBD1. V trimming: 7 bases; J trimming: 0 bases; junction bases outside the gene matches: 4. This CDR3 has 14 residues. Germline V CDR1 and CDR2: WNHNN, SYGVQD (reference sequence). CDR3 DNA sequence: TGCGCCAGCAATAAACAGGGGGTGAACACTGAAGCTTTCTTT. Amino acids: CASNKQGVNTEAFF.

In its sample, this clone was seen a few times. This CDR3 is also generated by other DNA sequences in the sample. The genes are TRBV5-1 and TRBJ2-7, with 7 bases matching TRBD1. Losses at the gene ends were 0 bases for V and 2 bases for J; bases not matched to a gene: 2. The CDR3 covers 14 residues. The germline V gene has CDR1 SGHRS and CDR2 YFSETQ. The DNA for the CDR3 is TGCGCCAGCAGCTTGGACAGGGGTCCCTACGAGCAGTACTTC. Translated: CASSLDRGPYEQYF.

The V call is TRBV28, the J call TRBJ1-1; no clear D gene. Germline lookup yields CDR1 MDHEN and CDR2 SYDVKM. This CDR3 comprises 13 residues. The V and J ends lost 8 bases and 0 bases respectively, with 10 bases between them. The CDR3 coding sequence is TGTGCCAGCGTTGTGCGAGTGAACACTGAAGCTTTCTTT. Protein: CASVVRVNTEAFF.

The chain uses TRBV5-5 and TRBJ2-7, with 7 bases aligning to TRBD1. V was pared by 3 bases and J by 4 bases, with 7 bases of the junction left unmatched. The V gene's germline CDR1 is SGHKS and CDR2 YYEKEE (reference sequence). CDR3 length: 14 amino acids. The CDR3 sequence: CASSYTGVGYEQYF. CDR3 bases: TGTGCCAGCAGCTACACAGGGGTTGGATACGAGCAGTACTTC.

The chain joins TRBV5-1 to TRBJ2-2, with 9 bases aligning to TRBD1. Trimming took 4 bases from V and 3 from J; bases not matched to a gene: 1. In germline, CDR1 is SGHRS, CDR2 YFSETQ. The CDR3 spans 14 residues. CDR3 in DNA: TGCGCCAGCAGCAGACAGGGGGACACCGGGGAGCTGTTTTTT. Protein: CASSRQGDTGELFF.

The chain links TRBV28 to TRBJ1-3; no definite D call. CDR1 MDHEN and CDR2 SYDVKM come from the germline V gene. CDR3 size: 16 residues. Trimming left V 6 bases short and J 0 bases short, with 15 bases between. DNA of the CDR3: TGTGCCAGCAGCCGGACTCTTGGCAGCTCTGGAAACACCATATATTTT. This gives the protein CASSRTLGSSGNTIYF.

This chain connects TRBV18 to TRBJ2-7; a weak D match, TRBD1 (6 bases). The V and J ends lost 0 bases and 4 bases respectively, with 16 bases between them. CDR1 is KGHSH, CDR2 LQKENI, per germline. The CDR3 extends over 16 amino acids. The CDR3 here is CASSPPKAGERYEQYF. The CDR3 region has the DNA TGTGCCAGCTCACCACCGAAGGCAGGGGAAAGATACGAGCAGTACTTC.

The chain couples TRBV18 to TRBJ2-3; TRBD2 matches at 9 bases. V lost 1 base to trimming and J lost 5 bases; unmatched junction nucleotides: 13. This CDR3 spans 18 amino acids. Per germline, CDR1 KGHSH and CDR2 LQKENI. The CDR3 DNA reads TGTGCCAGCTCACCACTGGAGTCGGGCGGGAGGGCCTTAGATACGCAGTATTTT. Protein sequence: CASSPLESGGRALDTQYF. Variable domain in full (rest from reference TRBV18 and TRBJ2-3): NAGVMQNPRHLVRRRGQEARLRCSPMKGHSHVYWYRQLPEEGLKFMVYLQKENIIDESGMPKERFSAEFPKEGPSILRIQQVVRGDSAAYFCASSPLESGGRALDTQYFGPGTRLTVL.

The V and J genes are TRBV6-1 and TRBJ2-7; possible D gene TRBD1, 6 bases. The V gene's germline CDR1 is MNHNS and CDR2 SASEGT. V lost 8 bases, J lost 4 bases, and 15 bases lay in between. The CDR3 runs 13 residues. CDR3 loop: CASEGHTGYEQYF. In DNA form, the CDR3 reads TGTGCCAGCGAGGGACACACTGGGTACGAGCAGTACTTC.

The chain carries TRBV11-3 and TRBJ2-1, with TRBD2 matching over 13 bases. CDR3 length equals 15 residues. Germline CDR1 is SGHNT and CDR2 is YENEEA. V shed 5 bases, J shed 4 bases, and the junction held 2 bases outside the gene matches. The CDR3 loop reads CASSTGLAGYNEQFF. For the CDR3, the DNA is TGTGCCAGCAGCACGGGACTAGCGGGATACAATGAGCAGTTCTTC. Filled out from reference TRBV11-3 and TRBJ2-1, the complete variable domain reads EAGVVQSPRYKIIEKKQPVAFWCNPISGHNTLYWYLQNLGQGPELLIRYENEEAVDDSQLPKDRFSAERLKGVDSTLKIQPAELGDSAVYLCASSTGLAGYNEQFFGPGTRLTVL.

This sequence joins TRBV28 and TRBJ1-1; a possible D gene is TRBD1 (5 bases). Trimming shortened V by 2 bases and J by 5 bases, and 15 bases separated the two germline ends. This CDR3 contains 15 residues. CDR1 is MDHEN and CDR2 is SYDVKM in the germline V gene. CDR3 DNA: TGTGCCAGCAGTTTACGGCAGGGAACGCGGACTGAAGCTTTCTTT. It specifies CASSLRQGTRTEAFF.

The chain joins TRBV19 to TRBJ1-5; possible D gene TRBD1, 5 bases. Trimming stripped 1 base from V and 3 bases from J, with 19 bases between. Per germline, CDR1 LNHDA and CDR2 SQIVND (reference sequence). CDR3 size: 18 residues. Here the CDR3 DNA reads TGTGCCAGTAGTATAGGTCTTGCGGCACAGGAGATCAATCAGCCCCAGCATTTT. Its protein product is CASSIGLAAQEINQPQHF.

J is TRBJ1-1 and V is TRBV5-4, with D possibly matching TRBD1 (5 bases). Trimming took off 7 bases at V and 7 bases at J, with 17 bases between the two ends. The CDR3 has 13 amino acids. Germline CDR1 SGHNT, CDR2 YYREEE (reference sequence). The CDR3 loop reads CASSSLRDFEAFF. CDR3 bases: TGTGCCAGCTCGAGTCTCCGGGACTTTGAAGCTTTCTTT. Complete variable domain (other parts from reference TRBV5-4 and TRBJ1-1): ETGVTQSPTHLIKTRGQQVTLRCSSQSGHNTVSWYQQALGQGPQFIFQYYREEENGRGNFPPRFSGLQFPNYSSELNVNALELDDSALYLCASSSLRDFEAFFGQGTRLTVV.

This clone was recorded once. The chain recombines TRBV11-2 with TRBJ2-7; TRBD1 matches 8 bases. The CDR3 is 15 residues long. The V gene's germline CDR1 is SGHAT and CDR2 FQNNGV. The junction had 9 bases not matched to a gene; V was cut back by 2 bases and J by 6 bases. The CDR3 DNA is TGTGCCAGCAGCTTACAGGGGGCTAGACGGGGCGAGCAGTACTTC. It yields the protein CASSLQGARRGEQYF.

The V and J genes are TRBV10-1 and TRBJ2-1; 8 bases are a match to TRBD2. The CDR3 consists of 14 residues. Per germline, CDR1 WNHNN and CDR2 SYGVQD (reference sequence). With 2 bases clipped from V and 7 bases from J, the junction kept 4 bases outside the gene matches. CDR3 sequence (DNA): TGCGCCAGCAGTGAGACGGGAGGGCTTAATGAGCAGTTCTTC. Translating gives CASSETGGLNEQFF.

The rearrangement joins TRBV6-4 to TRBJ1-2; possible D gene TRBD1, 6 bases. The CDR3 consists of 16 residues. CDR1 is MRHNA and CDR2 is SNTAGT in the germline V gene. With 0 bases removed from V and 8 bases from J, the gap between germline ends came to 19 bases. CDR3 in amino acids: CASSDSGAAGAGGYTF. DNA of the CDR3: TGTGCCAGCAGTGACTCCGGGGCAGCGGGGGCAGGGGGCTACACCTTC.

The gene calls are TRBV11-3 and TRBJ1-6; 8 nucleotides align to TRBD1. CDR1 SGHNT and CDR2 YENEEA come from the germline V gene. Trimming removed 7 bases from V and 9 bases from J; junction bases left unmatched: 5. This CDR3 is 13 amino acids long. For the CDR3, the DNA is TGTGCCAGCAAGGACAGGGTACTTTCACCCCTCCACTTT. It yields the protein CASKDRVLSPLHF.

This clone was seen a few times. V and J are TRBV6-5 and TRBJ2-3, with 12 bases that match TRBD2. The CDR3 has 13 residues. Germline V gives CDR1 MNHEY, CDR2 SVGAGI. The V and J ends lost 6 bases and 9 bases, in that order; junction bases with no gene match: 4. The CDR3 DNA reads TGTGCCAGCAGGCCCGGGACTAGCGGGACGCAGTATTTT. Its translation: CASRPGTSGTQYF.